This TCR beta chain was sequenced for a study of T cells in Graves' hyperthyroidism and ophthalmopathy. Study-wide points: In simple terms, a model built on 13 V-J features told ophthalmopathy apart from stable hyperthyroidism. Researchers found most expanded thyroid clonotypes above 0.001 in blood as well.

Authors of the study amplified TCR beta CDR3 regions from RNA transcripts. Carried out on the TCR CDR3, a first-round RT-PCR used the HTBI primer set. TCRdb called the multiplex PCR reads again in MiXCR, with one record for every CDR3 protein. The top ten clones hold under 55% of a sample with about half a million distinct CDR3 sequences, 20% to 25% of them seen once. Only a few counts were recorded for this clonotype. What it binds is unknown. The V gene's germline CDR1 is MDHEN and CDR2 SYDVKM. The CDR3 is 17 residues long. V was clipped by 3 bases and J by 3 bases; unmatched bases: 13. Material: blood. The chain employs TRBV28 and TRBJ2-5; 7 bases are shared with TRBD2. The sequence was collected from a woman in her 70s with Graves' ophthalmopathy. This CDR3 is CASSFVLAEPREETQYF. For the CDR3, the DNA is TGTGCCAGCAGTTTCGTCCTAGCGGAACCTAGAGAAGAGACCCAGTACTTC.